The rows below give T cell receptor beta chains drawn from one sample of a study of blood T cells in healthy people across ages. TCRdb redid the calling of the 5' RACE reads with MiXCR, one entry per CDR3 protein. The table records 1,500,000 or so distinct CDR3 sequences, approximately 60% of them present only once. The specimen sequenced was blood. The receptors shown here come from a man younger than 35 in good health. The CDR3 runs from the conserved cysteine through the conserved F or W.

V gene,J gene,CDR3 protein
TRBV12-3/TRBV12-4,TRBJ2-4,CASSLAGQVKNIQYF
TRBV2,TRBJ2-4,CASRTSWAKNIQYF
TRBV4-3,TRBJ1-1,CASSPSAGTGYTEAFF
TRBV12-3/TRBV12-4,TRBJ1-1,CASRPSGDTEAFF
TRBV6-2/TRBV6-3,TRBJ1-1,CASTVTENTEAFF
TRBV28,TRBJ2-1,CASSLWGAGLSSYNEQFF
TRBV25-1,TRBJ2-2,CASRGGGTGELFF
TRBV6-2/TRBV6-3,TRBJ1-1,CASTQGGQKEAFF
TRBV6-1,TRBJ2-3,CASSQRQWSASTDTQYF
TRBV11-2,TRBJ2-1,CASSLGGGALNEQFF
TRBV20-1,TRBJ1-3,CSARAGENSGNTIYF
TRBV14,.,CASSQEGPAYEQYF
TRBV5-1,TRBJ2-2,CASSLRQVMNTGELFF
TRBV4-2,TRBJ2-3,CASSQDRPTSGVGTDTQYF
TRBV6-2/TRBV6-3,TRBJ2-1,CASSPPTSGSQFF
TRBV20-1,TRBJ1-1,CSARRQSNTEAFF
TRBV3-1,TRBJ2-5,CASSQVGLLQETQYF
TRBV6-1,TRBJ2-7,CASSPGRRTYEQYF
TRBV29-1,TRBJ2-7,CSVGQGASEQYF
TRBV4-1,TRBJ2-3,CASSPSPTDTQYF
TRBV20-1,TRBJ2-7,CSARDAASGRYGQYF
TRBV4-1,TRBJ2-3,CASSQDESRDPTDTQYF
TRBV20-1,TRBJ2-5,CSAREGLGEGETQYF